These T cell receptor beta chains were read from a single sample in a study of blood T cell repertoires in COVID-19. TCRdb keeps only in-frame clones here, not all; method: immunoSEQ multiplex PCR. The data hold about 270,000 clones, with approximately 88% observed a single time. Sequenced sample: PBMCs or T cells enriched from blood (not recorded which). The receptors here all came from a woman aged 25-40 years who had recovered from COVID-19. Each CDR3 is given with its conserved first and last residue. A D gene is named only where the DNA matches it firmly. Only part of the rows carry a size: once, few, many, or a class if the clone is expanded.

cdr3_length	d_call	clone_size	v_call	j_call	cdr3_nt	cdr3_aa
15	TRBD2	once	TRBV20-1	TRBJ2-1	TGCAGTGCTAGTGTTTCTAGCGGGAGGGACAATGAGCAGTTCTTC	CSASVSSGRDNEQFF
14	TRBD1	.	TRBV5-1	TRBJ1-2	TGCGCCAGCAGCAAGACAGGGATCGGCTATGGCTACACCTTC	CASSKTGIGYGYTF
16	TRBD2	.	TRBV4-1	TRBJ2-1	TGCGCCAGCAGCCAGAGACTAGCGGGCAGATACAATGAGCAGTTCTTC	CASSQRLAGRYNEQFF
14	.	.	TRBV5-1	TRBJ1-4	TGCGCCAGCAAACAGGGCGATACCGTTGAAAAACTGTTTTTT	CASKQGDTVEKLFF
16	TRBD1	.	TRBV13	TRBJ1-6	TGTGCCAGCAGCGCACCCTCGGGACAGCTACATTCACCCCTCCACTTT	CASSAPSGQLHSPLHF
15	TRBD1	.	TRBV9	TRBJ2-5	TGTGCCAGCAGCGTAGCTACGACAGGGAAAGAGACCCAGTACTTC	CASSVATTGKETQYF
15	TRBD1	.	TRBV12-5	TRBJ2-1	TGTGCTAGTGCACAAAGGGACAGGGGCCTGCATGAGCAGTTCTTC	CASAQRDRGLHEQFF
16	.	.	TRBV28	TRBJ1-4	.	CASSLKGARGMKNCFF
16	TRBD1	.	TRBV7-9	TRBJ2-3	TGTGCCAGCAGCTTTTTTAGGACAGGGTTCACAGATACGCAGTATTTT	CASSFFRTGFTDTQYF
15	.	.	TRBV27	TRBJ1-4	TGTGCCAGCAGTTTATCGTGGGGAGCACCTGAAAAACTGTTTTTT	CASSLSWGAPEKLFF
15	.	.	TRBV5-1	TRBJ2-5	TGCGCCAGCAGCTTGGGACAGGGAGGTAGGGAGACCCAGTACTTC	CASSLGQGGRETQYF
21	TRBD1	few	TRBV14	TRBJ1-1	TGTGCCAGCAGCCAAGATTTTGCGGCGAAGACAGGGTGGACCCTGAACACTGAAGCTTTCTTT	CASSQDFAAKTGWTLNTEAFF
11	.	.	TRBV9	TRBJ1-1	TGTGCCAGCAGCCCCGTGACTCAAGCTTTCTTT	CASSPVTQAFF
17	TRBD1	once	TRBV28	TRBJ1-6	TGTGCCAGCAGGACCCCGAGGGGGCGGGGCTATAATTCACCCCTCCACTTT	CASRTPRGRGYNSPLHF
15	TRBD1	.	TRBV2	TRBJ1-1	TGTGCCAGCAGTGGGTCTACAGGGGGTCTAATAGGAGCTTTCTTT	CASSGSTGGLIGAFF
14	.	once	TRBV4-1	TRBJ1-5	TGCGCCAGCAGCCAAGAAGGGGGCAATCAGCCCCAGCATTTT	CASSQEGGNQPQHF
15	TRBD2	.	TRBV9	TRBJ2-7	TGTGCCAGCAGCGAGACTAGCGGGACGATCTACGAGCAGTACTTC	CASSETSGTIYEQYF
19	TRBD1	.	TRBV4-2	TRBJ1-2	TGTGCCAGCAGTTTAGGACAAAGCCAGACAGGGGGTCGAAGCTATGGCTACACCTTC	CASSLGQSQTGGRSYGYTF
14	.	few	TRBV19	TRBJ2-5	TGTGCCAGTAGTATAAGGGCTAGCGTAGAGACCCAGTACTTC	CASSIRASVETQYF
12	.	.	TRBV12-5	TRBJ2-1	TGTGCTAGTGGTTTGGGACTCGATGAGCAGTTCTTC	CASGLGLDEQFF
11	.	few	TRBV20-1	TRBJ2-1	TGCAGTGCTAGCACATACAATGAGCAGTTCTTC	CSASTYNEQFF
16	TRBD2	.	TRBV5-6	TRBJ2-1	TGTGCCAGCAGCGCCCGACTAGCGGGAGCCTACAATGAGCAGTTCTTC	CASSARLAGAYNEQFF
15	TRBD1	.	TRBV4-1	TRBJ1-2	TGCGCCAGCAGCCCGGACAGGGGTACTAACTATGGCTACACCTTC	CASSPDRGTNYGYTF
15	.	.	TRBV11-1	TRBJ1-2	TGTGCCAGCAGCACCCAGCGTTCGGAAGGCTATGGCTACACCTTC	CASSTQRSEGYGYTF
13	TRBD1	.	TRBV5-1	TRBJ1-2	TGCGCCAGCAGCTTGGGACAGGGAGACGGCTACACCTTC	CASSLGQGDGYTF
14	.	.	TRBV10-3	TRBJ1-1	TGTGCCATCAGTGACCCGCGACAAAGGACTGAAGCTTTCTTT	CAISDPRQRTEAFF
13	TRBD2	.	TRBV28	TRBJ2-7	TGTGCCAGCAGTTTGATAGCGGGCTACGAGCAGTACTTC	CASSLIAGYEQYF
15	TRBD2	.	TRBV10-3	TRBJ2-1	TGTGCCATCAGTGAGTCTGTAGCGGGCTACAATGAGCAGTTCTTC	CAISESVAGYNEQFF
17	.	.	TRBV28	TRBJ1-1	TGTGCCAGCAGTTTGCGGGCCCGAACGGGTATGAACACTGAAGCTTTCTTT	CASSLRARTGMNTEAFF
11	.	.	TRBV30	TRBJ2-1	TGTGCCTGGAGTCTTTACAATGAGCAGTTCTTC	CAWSLYNEQFF
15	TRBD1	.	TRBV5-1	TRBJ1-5	TGCGCCAGCAGCTTGGCAGGGACAGGGGATCAGCCCCAGCATTTT	CASSLAGTGDQPQHF
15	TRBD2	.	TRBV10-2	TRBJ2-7	TGCGCCAGCAGTGAGCTCGCGGGAGGGGCTTACGAGCAGTACTTC	CASSELAGGAYEQYF
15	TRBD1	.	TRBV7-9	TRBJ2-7	TGTGCCAGCAGCTCAGGCCGGGACAGGGTACACGAGCAGTACTTC	CASSSGRDRVHEQYF
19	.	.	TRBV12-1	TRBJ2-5	TGTGCCAGCAGCTTAAAGGCTATTGGGACTAGCGGGGGGGTAGAGACCCAGTACTTC	CASSLKAIGTSGGVETQYF
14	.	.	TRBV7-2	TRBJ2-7	TGTGCCAGCAGTACCTGGTCCCAGGGCTACGAGCAGTACTTC	CASSTWSQGYEQYF
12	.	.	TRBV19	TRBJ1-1	TGTGCCAGTGGGGGGAGTGGCCCTGAAGCTTTCTTT	CASGGSGPEAFF
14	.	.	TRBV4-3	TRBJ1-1	TGCGCCAGCAGCCAGGAGCAGAAGCGCACTGAAGCTTTCTTT	CASSQEQKRTEAFF
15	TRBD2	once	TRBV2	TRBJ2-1	TGTGCCAGCAAGTGGCTAGCGGGAAGCCTGAATGAGCAGTTCTTC	CASKWLAGSLNEQFF
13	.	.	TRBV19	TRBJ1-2	TGTGCCAGTAGGTCAGGGGCTAACTATGGCTACACCTTC	CASRSGANYGYTF
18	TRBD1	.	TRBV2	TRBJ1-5	TGTGCCAGCAGTGCGGGGACAGGGGCTTTGATAAGCAATCAGCCCCAGCATTTT	CASSAGTGALISNQPQHF
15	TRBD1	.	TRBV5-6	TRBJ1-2	TGTGCCAGCAGTCGGACAGGGGGCTTAACATATGGCTACACCTTC	CASSRTGGLTYGYTF
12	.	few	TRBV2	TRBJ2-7	TGTGCCATACAAGACAGGTCCTACGAGCAGTACTTC	CAIQDRSYEQYF
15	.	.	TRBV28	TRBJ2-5	TGTGCCAGCAGTTTAACGGGCAGGGGATCGGAGACCCAGTACTTC	CASSLTGRGSETQYF